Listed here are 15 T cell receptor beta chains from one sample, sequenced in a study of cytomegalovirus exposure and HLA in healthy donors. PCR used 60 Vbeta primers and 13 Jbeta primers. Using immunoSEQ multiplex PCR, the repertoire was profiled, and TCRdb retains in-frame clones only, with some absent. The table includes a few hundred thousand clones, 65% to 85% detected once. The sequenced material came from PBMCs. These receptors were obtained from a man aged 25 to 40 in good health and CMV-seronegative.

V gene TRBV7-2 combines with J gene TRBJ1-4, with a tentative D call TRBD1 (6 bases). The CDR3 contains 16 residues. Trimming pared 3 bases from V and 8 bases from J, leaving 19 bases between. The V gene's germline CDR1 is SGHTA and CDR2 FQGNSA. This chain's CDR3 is CASSFPSGGLDEKLFF. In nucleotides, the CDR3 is TGTGCCAGCAGCTTCCCCTCGGGGGGGCTGGACGAAAAACTGTTTTTT.

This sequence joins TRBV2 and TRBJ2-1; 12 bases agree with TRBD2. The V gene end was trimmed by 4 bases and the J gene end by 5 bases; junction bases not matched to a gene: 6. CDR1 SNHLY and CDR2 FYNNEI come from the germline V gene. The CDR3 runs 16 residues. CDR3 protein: CASSGLAGARNNEQFF. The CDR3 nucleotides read TGTGCCAGCAGTGGACTAGCGGGGGCTCGAAACAATGAGCAGTTCTTC.

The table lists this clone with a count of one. CDR3 nucleotides: TGTGCCAGCAGTTACTCGACCAGGGACACTGAAGCTTTCTTT. It is translated as CASSYSTRDTEAFF. The chain is built from TRBV6-5 and TRBJ1-1; TRBD1 is a possible D gene (5 bases). The CDR3 spans 14 residues. V lost 0 bases to trimming and J lost 3 bases, with 8 bases between them. Germline V gives CDR1 MNHEY, CDR2 SVGAGI.

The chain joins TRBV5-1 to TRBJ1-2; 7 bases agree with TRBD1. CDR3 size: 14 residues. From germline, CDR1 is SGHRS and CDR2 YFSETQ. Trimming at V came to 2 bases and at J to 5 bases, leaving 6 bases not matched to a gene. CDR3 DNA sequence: TGCGCCAGCAGCTTAGAGACAGGGCGATATGGCTACACCTTC. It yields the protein CASSLETGRYGYTF.

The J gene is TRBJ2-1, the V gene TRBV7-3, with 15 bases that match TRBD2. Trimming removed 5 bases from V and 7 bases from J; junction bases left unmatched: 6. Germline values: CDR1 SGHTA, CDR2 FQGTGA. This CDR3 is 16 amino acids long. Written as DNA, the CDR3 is TGTGCCAGCAGCACCGGACTAGCGGGGGGGCCGAATGAGCAGTTCTTC. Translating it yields CASSTGLAGGPNEQFF.

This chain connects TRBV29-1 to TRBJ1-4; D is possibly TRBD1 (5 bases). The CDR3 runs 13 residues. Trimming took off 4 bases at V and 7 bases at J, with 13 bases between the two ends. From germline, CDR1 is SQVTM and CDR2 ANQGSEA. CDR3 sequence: CSVGGGGGEKLFF. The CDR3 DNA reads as TGCAGCGTTGGTGGGGGAGGAGGTGAAAAACTGTTTTTT.

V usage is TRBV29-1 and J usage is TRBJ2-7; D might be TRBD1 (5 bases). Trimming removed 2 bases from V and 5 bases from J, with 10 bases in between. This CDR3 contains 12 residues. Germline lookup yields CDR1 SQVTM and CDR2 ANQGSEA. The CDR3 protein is CSVEPGRNEQYF. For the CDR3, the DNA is TGCAGCGTTGAACCAGGGCGCAACGAGCAGTACTTC.

CDR3 amino acids: CAIRTDSGNYGYTF. CDR3 nucleotide sequence: TGTGCCATCAGGACGGACAGCGGAAACTATGGCTACACCTTC. The rearrangement links TRBV10-3 to TRBJ1-2; perhaps TRBD1 as D (6 bases). V lost 6 bases and J 2 bases, leaving 13 bases between the germline ends. Germline CDR1 and CDR2: ENHRY and SYGVKD. The CDR3 runs 14 residues.

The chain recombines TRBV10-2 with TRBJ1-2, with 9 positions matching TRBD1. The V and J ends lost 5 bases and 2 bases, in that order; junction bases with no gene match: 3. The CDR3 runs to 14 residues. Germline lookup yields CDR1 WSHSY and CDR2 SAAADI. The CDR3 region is CASSPDRGNYGYTF. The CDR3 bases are TGCGCCAGCAGTCCCGACAGGGGGAACTATGGCTACACCTTC.

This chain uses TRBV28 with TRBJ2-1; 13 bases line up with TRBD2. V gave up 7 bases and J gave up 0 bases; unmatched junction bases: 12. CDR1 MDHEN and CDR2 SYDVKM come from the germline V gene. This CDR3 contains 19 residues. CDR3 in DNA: TGTGCCAGCATAACTAGGGAAAGACTAGCGGGGGGCTCCTACAATGAGCAGTTCTTC. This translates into CASITRERLAGGSYNEQFF. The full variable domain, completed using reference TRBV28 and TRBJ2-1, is DVKVTQSSRYLVKRTGEKVFLECVQDMDHENMFWYRQDPGLGLRLIYFSYDVKMKEKGDIPEGYSVSREKKERFSLILESASTNQTSMYLCASITRERLAGGSYNEQFFGPGTRLTVL.

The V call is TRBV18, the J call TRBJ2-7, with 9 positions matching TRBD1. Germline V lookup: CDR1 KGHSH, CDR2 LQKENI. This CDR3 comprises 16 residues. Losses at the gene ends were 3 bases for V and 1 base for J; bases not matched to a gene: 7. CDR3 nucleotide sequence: TGTGCCAGCTCACCGATGACAGGGGGACTATCCTACGAGCAGTACTTC. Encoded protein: CASSPMTGGLSYEQYF.

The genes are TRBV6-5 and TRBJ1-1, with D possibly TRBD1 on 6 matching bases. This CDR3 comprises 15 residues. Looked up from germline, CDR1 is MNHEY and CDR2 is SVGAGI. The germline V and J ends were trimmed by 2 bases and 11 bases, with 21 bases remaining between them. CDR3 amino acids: CASSYGGAPLGRAFF. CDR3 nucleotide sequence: TGTGCCAGCAGTTACGGGGGGGCCCCTCTAGGGAGGGCTTTCTTT.

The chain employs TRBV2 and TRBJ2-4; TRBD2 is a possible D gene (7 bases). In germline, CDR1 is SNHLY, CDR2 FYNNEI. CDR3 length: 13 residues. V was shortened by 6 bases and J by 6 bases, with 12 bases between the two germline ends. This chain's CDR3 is CASRVGGGNIQYF. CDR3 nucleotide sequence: TGTGCCAGCAGGGTAGGGGGGGGAAACATTCAGTACTTC.

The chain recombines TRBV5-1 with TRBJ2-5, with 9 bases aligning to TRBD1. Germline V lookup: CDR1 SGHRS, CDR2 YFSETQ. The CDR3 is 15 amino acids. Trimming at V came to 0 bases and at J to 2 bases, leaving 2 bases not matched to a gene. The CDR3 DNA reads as TGCGCCAGCAGCTTGGGGGACAGGGTACAAGAGACCCAGTACTTC. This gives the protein CASSLGDRVQETQYF.

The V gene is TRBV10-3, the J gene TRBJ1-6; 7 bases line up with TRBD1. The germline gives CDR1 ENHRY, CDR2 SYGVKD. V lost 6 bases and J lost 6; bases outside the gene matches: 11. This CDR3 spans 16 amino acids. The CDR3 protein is CAISEGQSTGNSPLHF. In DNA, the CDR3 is TGTGCCATCAGCGAGGGACAGTCTACCGGTAATTCACCCCTCCACTTT.